This T cell receptor (beta chain) is from a study of CD8+ T cells in alopecia areata. This clone was observed once. The antigen is unknown. Trimming pared 2 bases from V and 1 base from J, leaving 5 bases between. The CDR3 has 12 amino acids. Germline V gene lookup returns CDR1 GTSNPN and CDR2 SVGIG (reference sequence). Regarding the study as a whole: Mice showed clearer TCR sharing than patients did, a gap that was possibly HLA-related.

TCR sequencing used cDNA made by reverse transcription of extracted RNA. The data were produced by immunoSEQ multiplex PCR, yet TCRdb's version contains in-frame clones alone and is incomplete. Of 150,000 to 180,000 clones listed, 50% to 65% are singletons. Peripheral blood and lesional scalp punch biopsies were taken from alopecia areata patients. Material: CD8+ T cells sorted from blood, obtained at week 0. The J gene is TRBJ1-1, the V gene TRBV30; D is ambiguous. This clonotype was sampled from a human donor with alopecia areata. The CDR3 region is CAWSWRNTEAFF. DNA of the CDR3: TGTGCCTGGAGTTGGAGGAACACTGAAGCTTTCTTT. The variable domain in full, with the rest retrieved from reference TRBV30 and TRBJ1-1, is SQTIHQWPATLVQPVGSPLSLECTVEGTSNPNLYWYRQAAGRGLQLLFYSVGIGQISSEVPQNLSASRPQDRQFILSSKKLLLSDSGFYLCAWSWRNTEAFFGQGTRLTVV.